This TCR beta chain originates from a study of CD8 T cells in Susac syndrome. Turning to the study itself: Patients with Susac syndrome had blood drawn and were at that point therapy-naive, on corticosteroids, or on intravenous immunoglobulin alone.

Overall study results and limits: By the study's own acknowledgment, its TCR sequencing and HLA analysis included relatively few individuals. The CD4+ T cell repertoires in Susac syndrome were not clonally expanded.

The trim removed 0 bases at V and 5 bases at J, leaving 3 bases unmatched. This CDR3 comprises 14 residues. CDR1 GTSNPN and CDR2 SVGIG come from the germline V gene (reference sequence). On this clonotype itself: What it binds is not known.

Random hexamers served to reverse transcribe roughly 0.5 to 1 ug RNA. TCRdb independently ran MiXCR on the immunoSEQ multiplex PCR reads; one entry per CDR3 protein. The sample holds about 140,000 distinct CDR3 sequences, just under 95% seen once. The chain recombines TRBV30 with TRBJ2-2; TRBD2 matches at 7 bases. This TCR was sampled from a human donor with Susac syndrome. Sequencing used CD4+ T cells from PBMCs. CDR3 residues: CAWSVRGGTGELFF. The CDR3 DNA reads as TGTGCCTGGAGTGTAAGGGGAGGGACCGGGGAGCTGTTTTTT. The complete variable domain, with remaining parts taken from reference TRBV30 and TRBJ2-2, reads SQTIHQWPATLVQPVGSPLSLECTVEGTSNPNLYWYRQAAGRGLQLLFYSVGIGQISSEVPQNLSASRPQDRQFILSSKKLLLSDSGFYLCAWSVRGGTGELFFGEGSRLTVL.